The clone carrying this TCR beta chain appeared a single time. This record belongs to a study of blood T cell repertoires in COVID-19. Trimming cost V 6 bases and J 6 bases; bases outside gene matches: 10. The CDR3 is 15 amino acids. In germline, CDR1 is SNHLY, CDR2 FYNNEI. Original processing notes: From reference gene primer amplification, estimates of nucleated cell counts were derived. Some clones are missing from TCRdb's copy, which holds only in-frame ones; the method was immunoSEQ multiplex PCR. The DNA gave D and trimming, while V, J and clone size come from that table. Here the sample spans around 110,000 clones, almost 85% being singletons.

The sequence came from a man between 65 and 85 years old with active or convalescent COVID-19. The chain has TRBV2 and TRBJ1-5; 8 positions match TRBD1. The source material was peripheral blood. CDR3 DNA sequence: TGTGCCAGCAGCACTCAGGGGGCCAAGGGTCAGCCCCAGCATTTT. This sequence encodes CASSTQGAKGQPQHF.